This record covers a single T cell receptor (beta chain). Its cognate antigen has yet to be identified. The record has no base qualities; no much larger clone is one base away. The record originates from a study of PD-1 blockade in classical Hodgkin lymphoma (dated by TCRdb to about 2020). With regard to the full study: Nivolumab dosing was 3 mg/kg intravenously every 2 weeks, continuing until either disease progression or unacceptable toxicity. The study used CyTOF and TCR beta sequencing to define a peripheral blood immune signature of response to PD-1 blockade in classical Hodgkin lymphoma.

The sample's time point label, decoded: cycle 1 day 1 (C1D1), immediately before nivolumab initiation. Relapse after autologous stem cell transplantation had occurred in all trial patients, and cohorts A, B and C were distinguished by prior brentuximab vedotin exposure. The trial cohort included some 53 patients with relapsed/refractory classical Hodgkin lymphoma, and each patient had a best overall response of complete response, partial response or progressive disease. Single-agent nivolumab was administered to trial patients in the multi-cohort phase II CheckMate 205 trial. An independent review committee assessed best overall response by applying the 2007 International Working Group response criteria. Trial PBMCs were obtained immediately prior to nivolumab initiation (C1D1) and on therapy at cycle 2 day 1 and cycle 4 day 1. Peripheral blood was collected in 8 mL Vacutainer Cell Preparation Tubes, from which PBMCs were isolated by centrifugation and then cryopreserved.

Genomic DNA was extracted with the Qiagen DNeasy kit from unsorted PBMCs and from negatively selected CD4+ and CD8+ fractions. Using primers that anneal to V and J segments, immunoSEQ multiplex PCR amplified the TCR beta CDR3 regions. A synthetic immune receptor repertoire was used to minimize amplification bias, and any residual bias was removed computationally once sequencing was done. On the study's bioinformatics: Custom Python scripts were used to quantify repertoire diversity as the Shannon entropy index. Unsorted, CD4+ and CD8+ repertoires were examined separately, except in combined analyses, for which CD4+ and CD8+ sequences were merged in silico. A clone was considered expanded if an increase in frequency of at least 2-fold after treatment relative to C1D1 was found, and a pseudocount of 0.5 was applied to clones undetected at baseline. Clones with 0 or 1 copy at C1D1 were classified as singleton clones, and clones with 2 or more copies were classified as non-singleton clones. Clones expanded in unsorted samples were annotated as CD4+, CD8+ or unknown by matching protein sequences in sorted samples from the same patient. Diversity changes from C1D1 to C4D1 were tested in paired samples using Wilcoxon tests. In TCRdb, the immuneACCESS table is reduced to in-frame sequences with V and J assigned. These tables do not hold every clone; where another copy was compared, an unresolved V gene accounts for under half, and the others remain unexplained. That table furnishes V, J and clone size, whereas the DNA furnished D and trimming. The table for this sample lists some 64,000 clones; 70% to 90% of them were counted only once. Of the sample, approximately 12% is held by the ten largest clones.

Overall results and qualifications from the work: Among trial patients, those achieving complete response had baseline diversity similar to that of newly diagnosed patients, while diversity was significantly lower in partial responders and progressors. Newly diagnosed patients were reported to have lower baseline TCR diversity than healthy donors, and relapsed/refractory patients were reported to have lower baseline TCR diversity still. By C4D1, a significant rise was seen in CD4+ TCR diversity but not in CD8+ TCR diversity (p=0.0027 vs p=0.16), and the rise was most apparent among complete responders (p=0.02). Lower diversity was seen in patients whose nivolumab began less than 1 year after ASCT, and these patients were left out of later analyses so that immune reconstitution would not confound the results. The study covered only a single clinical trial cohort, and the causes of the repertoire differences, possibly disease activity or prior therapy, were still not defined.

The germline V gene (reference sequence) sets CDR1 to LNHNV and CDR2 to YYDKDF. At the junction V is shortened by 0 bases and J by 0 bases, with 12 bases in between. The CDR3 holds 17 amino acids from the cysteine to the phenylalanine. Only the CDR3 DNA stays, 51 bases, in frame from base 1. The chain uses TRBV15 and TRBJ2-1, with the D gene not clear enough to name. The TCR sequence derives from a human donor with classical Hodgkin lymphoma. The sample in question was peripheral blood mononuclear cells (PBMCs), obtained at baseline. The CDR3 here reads CATSRDLDQSSYNEQFF. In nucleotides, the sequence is TGTGCCACCAGCAGAGATTTAGACCAAAGCTCCTACAATGAGCAGTTCTTC.